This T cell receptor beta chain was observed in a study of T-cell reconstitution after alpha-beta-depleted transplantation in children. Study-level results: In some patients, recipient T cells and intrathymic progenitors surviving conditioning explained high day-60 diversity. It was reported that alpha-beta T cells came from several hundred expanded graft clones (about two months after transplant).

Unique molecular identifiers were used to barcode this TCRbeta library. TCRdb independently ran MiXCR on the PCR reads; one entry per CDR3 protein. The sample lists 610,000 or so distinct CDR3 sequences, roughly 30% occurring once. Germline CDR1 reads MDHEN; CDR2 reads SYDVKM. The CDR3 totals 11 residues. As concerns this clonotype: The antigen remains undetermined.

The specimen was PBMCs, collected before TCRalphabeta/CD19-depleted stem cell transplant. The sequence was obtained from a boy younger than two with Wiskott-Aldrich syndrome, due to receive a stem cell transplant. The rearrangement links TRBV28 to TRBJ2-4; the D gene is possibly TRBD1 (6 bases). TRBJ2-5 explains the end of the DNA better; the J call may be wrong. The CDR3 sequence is CASGGRGTQYF. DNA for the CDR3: TGTGCCAGCGGGGGCAGGGGGACCCAGTACTTC.